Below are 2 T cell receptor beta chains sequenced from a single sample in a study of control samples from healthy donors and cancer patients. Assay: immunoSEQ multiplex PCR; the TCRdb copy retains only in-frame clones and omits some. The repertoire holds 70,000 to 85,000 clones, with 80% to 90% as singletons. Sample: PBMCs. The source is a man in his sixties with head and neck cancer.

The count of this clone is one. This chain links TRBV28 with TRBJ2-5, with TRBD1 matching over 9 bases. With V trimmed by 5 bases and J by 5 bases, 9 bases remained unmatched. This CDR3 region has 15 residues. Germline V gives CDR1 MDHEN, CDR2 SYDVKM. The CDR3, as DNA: TGTGCCAGCAGTCCCGGACAGGGGAGGGAGGAGACCCAGTACTTC. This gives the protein CASSPGQGREETQYF.

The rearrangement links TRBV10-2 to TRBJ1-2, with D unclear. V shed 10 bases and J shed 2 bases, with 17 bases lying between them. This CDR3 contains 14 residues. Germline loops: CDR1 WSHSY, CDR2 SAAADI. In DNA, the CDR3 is TGCGCCACGAAAGAGGGTCTACAGAACTATGGCTACACCTTC. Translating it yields CATKEGLQNYGYTF.